A single sample gave rise to the 28 T cell receptor beta chains below, sequenced in a study of T-cell memory formation after mild COVID-19. TCRdb itself ran the 5' RACE reads through MiXCR, one entry per CDR3 protein. The sample has 300,000 to 350,000 distinct CDR3 sequences; approximately 19% are singletons. The sample comprised PBMCs or a T cell subset sorted from them (not recorded which). These receptor sequences come from a man aged 18 to 29 who had mild COVID-19 (a few samples of this study predate the infection). Cell type and time point are not known.

This clonotype turned up a few times. The rearrangement joins TRBV12-3 or TRBV12-4 to TRBJ1-2; weak D call: TRBD1 (6 bases). There are 16 residues in the CDR3. Trimming pared 5 bases from V and 3 bases from J, leaving 19 bases between. CDR3 nucleotides: TGTGCCAGCAGTCCCATAGGCGGGGGCCGGGACTATGGCTACACCTTC. This translates into CASSPIGGGRDYGYTF.

The rearrangement uses TRBV18 and TRBJ1-1; no clear D. The V gene lost 6 bases and the J gene lost 0 bases, with 11 bases spanning the gap. The CDR3 has 14 amino acids. In germline, CDR1 is KGHSH, CDR2 LQKENI. For the CDR3, the DNA is TGTGCCAGCTCGAAGGCCAATCTGAACACTGAAGCTTTCTTT. This gives the protein CASSKANLNTEAFF.

V gene TRBV5-5 combines with J gene TRBJ1-1, with D possibly being TRBD1 (6 bases). CDR3 length: 13 residues. The germline gives CDR1 SGHKS, CDR2 YYEKEE (reference sequence). V was shortened by 0 bases and J by 7 bases, with 10 bases between the two germline ends. CDR3 protein: CASSLERGLEAFF. The CDR3, as DNA: TGTGCCAGCAGCTTGGAGCGGGGGCTTGAAGCTTTCTTT.

This clonotype was recorded a few times. V gene TRBV20-1 combines with J gene TRBJ2-1; TRBD2 is a possible D gene (6 bases). This CDR3 contains 15 residues. Trimming took off 4 bases at V and 8 bases at J, with 21 bases between the two ends. Germline CDR1 and CDR2: DFQATT and SNEGSKA (reference sequence). This chain's CDR3 is CSAKQADGRGYEQFF. CDR3 DNA sequence: TGCAGTGCTAAGCAGGCCGACGGACGGGGGTATGAGCAGTTCTTC.

The chain employs TRBV2 and TRBJ1-5, with TRBD1 as a possible D gene (6 bases). The V gene's germline CDR1 is SNHLY and CDR2 FYNNEI. CDR3 length: 12 amino acids. The V end was cut by 8 bases, the J end by 11 bases, with 16 bases between. The CDR3 is CASAAGARSQHF. As DNA, the CDR3 is TGTGCCAGCGCGGCAGGGGCAAGGTCCCAGCATTTT.

Here the CDR3 reads CSVLPGEETQYF. The CDR3 DNA sequence: TGCAGCGTTCTTCCAGGGGAAGAGACCCAGTACTTC. The chain joins TRBV29-1 to TRBJ2-5; D perhaps matches TRBD1 (6 bases). The CDR3 contains 12 residues. Trimming stripped 5 bases from V and 3 bases from J, with 10 bases between. Germline CDR1 SQVTM, CDR2 ANQGSEA.

This sequence joins TRBV6-2 or TRBV6-3 and TRBJ1-1; possible D gene TRBD1, 6 bases. The CDR3 extends over 15 amino acids. Per germline, CDR1 MNHEY and CDR2 SVGEGT. Trimming left V 6 bases short and J 7 bases short, with 21 bases between. CDR3 sequence reads: CASSPQGNRYGEAFF. DNA of the CDR3: TGTGCCAGCAGCCCCCAGGGGAATCGGTACGGTGAAGCTTTCTTT.

This clonotype was detected many times. This chain joins TRBV5-1 and TRBJ2-2, with D hard to call. Per the germline V gene, CDR1 is SGHRS and CDR2 is YFSETQ. The CDR3 is 13 residues long. The V gene lost 3 bases and the J gene lost 5 bases, with 8 bases spanning the gap. CDR3 sequence: CASSSTLTGELFF. DNA for the CDR3: TGCGCCAGCAGCTCCACTTTGACCGGGGAGCTGTTTTTT.

V and J are TRBV15 and TRBJ2-7, with 10 bases lining up with TRBD1. J was trimmed by 6 bases and V by 0 bases; bases with no gene match: 5. This CDR3 has 15 residues. Germline values: CDR1 LNHNV, CDR2 YYDKDF (reference sequence). The CDR3 sequence: CATSRDRGTGVEQYV. The CDR3 coding sequence is TGTGCCACCAGCAGAGATCGGGGGACAGGGGTCGAGCAGTACGTC.

The J gene is TRBJ1-2, the V gene TRBV12-3 or TRBV12-4; D is uncertain. CDR3 length equals 13 residues. V dropped 3 bases and J dropped 2 bases, with 7 bases sitting between them. CDR3 sequence: CASSFPANYGYTF. Here the CDR3 DNA reads TGTGCCAGCAGTTTCCCAGCGAACTATGGCTACACCTTC.

In DNA, the CDR3 is TGCAGCGTTGAAGGGGGACAGGGTGGAGAAAAACTGTTTTTT. Translation: CSVEGGQGGEKLFF. This sequence joins TRBV29-1 and TRBJ1-4, with 9 bases aligning to TRBD1. Germline V lookup: CDR1 SQVTM, CDR2 ANQGSEA. Trimming took 1 base from V and 8 from J; bases not matched to a gene: 5. The CDR3 covers 14 residues.

The V call is TRBV7-9, the J call TRBJ2-1; possibly TRBD1 for D (6 bases). The CDR3 consists of 12 residues. Trimming left V 5 bases short and J 9 bases short, with 11 bases between. In germline, CDR1 is SEHNR, CDR2 FQNEAQ (reference sequence). The CDR3 region is CASSAGTTEQFF. CDR3 nucleotide sequence: TGTGCCAGCAGCGCCGGGACAACTGAGCAGTTCTTC.

This sequence joins TRBV7-2 and TRBJ1-1; 9 bases line up with TRBD1. Germline CDR1 reads SGHTA; CDR2 reads FQGNSA. V was clipped by 2 bases and J by 3 bases; unmatched bases: 4. CDR3 length: 15 amino acids. CDR3 sequence: CASSLSWTGDTEAFF. In nucleotides, the CDR3 is TGTGCCAGCAGCTTAAGTTGGACAGGGGACACTGAAGCTTTCTTT.

This clonotype has a handful of counts. The chain combines TRBV25-1 with TRBJ2-7; D remains ambiguous. This CDR3 contains 15 residues. V was clipped by 1 base and J by 6 bases, with 16 bases between them. Germline values: CDR1 MGHDK, CDR2 SYGVNS. CDR3 residues: CASSESSGTKAEQYF. The CDR3 nucleotides are TGTGCCAGCAGTGAATCTTCAGGAACGAAGGCCGAGCAGTACTTC.

The rearrangement uses TRBV6-2 or TRBV6-3 and TRBJ2-7; D might be TRBD2 (6 bases). CDR1 and CDR2 from the germline V gene are MNHEY and SVGEGT. With 8 bases removed from V and 6 bases from J, the gap between germline ends came to 17 bases. The length of the CDR3 is 13 residues. The CDR3: CASGDSGIGEQYF. As DNA, the CDR3 is TGTGCCAGCGGGGACTCAGGGATCGGCGAGCAGTACTTC.

This clonotype was seen ten or more times. V and J are TRBV7-2 and TRBJ2-1, with a possible D match to TRBD2 (6 bases). V lost 4 bases and J 3 bases, leaving 19 bases between the germline ends. Germline V lookup: CDR1 SGHTA, CDR2 FQGNSA. The CDR3 spans 17 residues. The CDR3 sequence: CASSSIPGTVYYNEQFF. In DNA form, the CDR3 reads TGTGCCAGCAGCTCCATTCCCGGGACTGTCTACTACAATGAGCAGTTCTTC.

In its sample, this clonotype was seen once. The junction shows a germline mismatch at one end, possibly a read error. V is TRBV5-1 and J is TRBJ2-7; D unresolved. The CDR3 extends over 12 amino acids. From germline, CDR1 is SGHRS and CDR2 YFSETQ. The CDR3 protein is CSSSLGGYEQYF. CDR3 nucleotides: TGCTCCAGCAGCTTGGGCGGCTACGAGCAGTACTTC. Based on the CDR3 plus reference TRBV5-1 and TRBJ2-7, the full variable domain is KAGVTQTPRYLIKTRGQQVTLSCSPISGHRSVSWYQQTPGQGLQFLFEYFSETQRNKGNFPGRFSGRQFSNSRSEMNVSTLELGDSALYLCSSSLGGYEQYFGPGTRLTVT.

This clonotype was recorded a few times. The chain links TRBV5-1 to TRBJ2-7, with 12 bases fitting TRBD1. The CDR3 is 15 residues long. V trimming: 4 bases; J trimming: 6 bases; junction bases outside the gene matches: 8. In germline, CDR1 is SGHRS, CDR2 YFSETQ. CDR3 residues: CASSPGQGALFEQYV. CDR3 DNA sequence: TGCGCCAGCAGCCCGGGACAGGGGGCACTCTTCGAGCAGTACGTC.

The CDR3 reads CASSQETAQETQYF. The CDR3, as DNA: TGCGCCAGCAGCCAAGAAACAGCGCAAGAGACCCAGTACTTC. The chain uses TRBV4-1 and TRBJ2-5, with no clear D. Per germline, CDR1 MGHRA and CDR2 YSYEKL. This CDR3 spans 14 amino acids. V was cut by 0 bases and J by 2 bases, with 7 bases left in between.

The CDR3 DNA reads TGTGCCAGCAGTTACTCGGGTAGTTCCTACGAGCAGTACTTC. It is translated as CASSYSGSSYEQYF. The V gene is TRBV6-5, the J gene TRBJ2-7; no clear D gene. Germline V lookup: CDR1 MNHEY, CDR2 SVGAGI. Trimming took off 0 bases at V and 1 base at J, with 7 bases between the two ends. There are 14 residues in the CDR3.

There are a few counts of this clonotype. V usage is TRBV7-9 and J usage is TRBJ1-4; D is unresolved. This CDR3 is 15 amino acids long. Trimming removed 1 base at V and 3 bases at J, with 9 bases between. Germline-derived CDR1 and CDR2 are SEHNR and FQNEAQ (reference sequence). The CDR3 spells CASSLEGLANEKLFF. The CDR3, as DNA: TGTGCCAGCAGCTTAGAAGGGCTTGCTAATGAAAAACTGTTTTTT.

This clonotype was detected only a few times. The chain couples TRBV6-5 to TRBJ2-5; 7 nucleotides match TRBD2. With V trimmed by 7 bases and J by 4 bases, 12 bases remained unmatched. The CDR3 sequence is 15 residues long. Germline CDR1 MNHEY, CDR2 SVGAGI. The CDR3 protein is CASNRLAGSAETQYF. The CDR3 DNA reads as TGTGCCAGCAACCGACTAGCAGGTTCTGCAGAGACCCAGTACTTC.

This clonotype was detected ten times or more. V is TRBV2 and J is TRBJ2-2; possible D gene TRBD2, 6 bases. The CDR3 runs 15 residues. Germline assignment: CDR1 SNHLY and CDR2 FYNNEI. V was cut by 6 bases and J by 5 bases, with 16 bases left in between. The CDR3 loop is CASRAWASGTGELFF. The CDR3 DNA reads as TGTGCCAGCAGGGCGTGGGCCAGCGGGACCGGGGAGCTGTTTTTT.

A few counts support this clonotype. The chain combines TRBV5-1 with TRBJ2-1; weak D call: TRBD2 (5 bases). The CDR3 runs 14 residues. Germline CDR1 and CDR2: SGHRS and YFSETQ. Deletions cut 1 base from V and 3 bases from J, with 8 bases between. The CDR3 sequence is CASSLPGSYNEQFF. The CDR3 DNA reads TGCGCCAGCAGCTTGCCGGGAAGCTACAATGAGCAGTTCTTC.

The chain is built from TRBV7-9 and TRBJ1-5; D uncertain. The V end was cut by 2 bases, the J end by 6 bases, with 11 bases between. Germline lookup yields CDR1 SEHNR and CDR2 FQNEAQ (reference sequence). The CDR3 loop spans 14 amino acids. This CDR3 is CASSLSGFSQPQHF. In nucleotides, the CDR3 is TGTGCCAGCAGCTTATCGGGTTTCAGTCAGCCCCAGCATTTT.

The CDR3 bases are TGTGCCAGCAGTTACGACGGGACTAGCGTCTATGAGCAGTTCTTC. The encoded protein is CASSYDGTSVYEQFF. The V and J genes are TRBV6-5 and TRBJ2-1, with 10 bases aligning to TRBD2. This CDR3 contains 15 residues. Germline V gene lookup returns CDR1 MNHEY and CDR2 SVGAGI. V shed 2 bases, J shed 8 bases, and the junction held 6 bases outside the gene matches.

Here the CDR3 DNA reads TGCGCCAGCAGCCGACCGGGCACAGGGGGAAATTCACCCCTCCACTTT. This encodes CASSRPGTGGNSPLHF. This chain joins TRBV4-1 and TRBJ1-6; 8 bases align to TRBD1. The CDR3 contains 16 residues. Germline V gene sequence: CDR1 MGHRA, CDR2 YSYEKL. With V trimmed by 4 bases and J by 7 bases, 9 bases remained unmatched.

The chain joins TRBV20-1 to TRBJ2-7, with D maybe TRBD2 (5 bases). Trimming cost V 3 bases and J 2 bases, with 17 bases left between them. The CDR3 is 15 residues long. Germline lookup yields CDR1 DFQATT and CDR2 SNEGSKA (reference sequence). CDR3 region: CSASRPGMIAYEQYF. DNA for the CDR3: TGCAGTGCTAGTCGCCCGGGAATGATTGCCTACGAGCAGTACTTC.